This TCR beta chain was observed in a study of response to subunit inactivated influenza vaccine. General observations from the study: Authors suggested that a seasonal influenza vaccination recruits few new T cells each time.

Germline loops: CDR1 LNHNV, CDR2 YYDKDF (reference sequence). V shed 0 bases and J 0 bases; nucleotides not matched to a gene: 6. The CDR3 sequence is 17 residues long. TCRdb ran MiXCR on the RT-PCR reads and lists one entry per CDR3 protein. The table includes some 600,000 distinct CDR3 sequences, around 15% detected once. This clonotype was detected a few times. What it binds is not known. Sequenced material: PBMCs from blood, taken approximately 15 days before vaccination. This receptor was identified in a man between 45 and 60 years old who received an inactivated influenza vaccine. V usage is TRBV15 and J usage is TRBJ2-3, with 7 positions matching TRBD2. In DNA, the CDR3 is TGTGCCACCAGCAGAGATCTACTAGCGAGTAGCACAGATACGCAGTATTTT. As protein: CATSRDLLASSTDTQYF.